Listed below are T cell receptor beta chains from one sample, sequenced in a study of T cell responses to AZD1222 COVID-19 vaccine. Clones were read by immunoSEQ multiplex PCR, and TCRdb kept only the in-frame ones, dropping some. The repertoire holds about 96,000 clones, with 90% as singletons. Source: peripheral blood, taken on day 0 of AZD1222 vaccination. The receptors originated from an adult in good health. The CDR3 runs from the conserved cysteine through the conserved F or W. The D gene is left open where the match is weak. Part of the rows lack a size; the others show once, few, many or a class for expanded clones.

j_call: TRBJ2-7; d_call: -; v_call: TRBV19; clone_size: -; cdr3_aa: CASSTDRSYEQYF; cdr3_nt: TGTGCCAGTAGTACGGACAGATCCTACGAGCAGTACTTC
j_call: TRBJ1-5; d_call: -; v_call: TRBV10-3; clone_size: -; cdr3_aa: CAISDLQGNQPQHF; cdr3_nt: TGTGCCATCAGTGACTTACAGGGCAATCAGCCCCAGCATTTT
j_call: TRBJ2-3; d_call: TRBD1; v_call: TRBV5-1; clone_size: -; cdr3_aa: CASKETGGGTDTQYF; cdr3_nt: TGCGCCAGCAAGGAGACAGGGGGCGGCACAGATACGCAGTATTTT
j_call: TRBJ1-2; d_call: TRBD1; v_call: TRBV6-2/TRBV6-3; clone_size: -; cdr3_aa: CASSELTGNYGYTF; cdr3_nt: TGTGCCAGCAGCGAGCTGACAGGGAACTATGGCTACACCTTC
j_call: TRBJ1-5; d_call: -; v_call: TRBV10-3; clone_size: -; cdr3_aa: CATRRENQPQHF; cdr3_nt: TGTGCCACCCGACGGGAGAATCAGCCCCAGCATTTT
j_call: TRBJ1-5; d_call: TRBD1; v_call: TRBV19; clone_size: -; cdr3_aa: CASSIQGAYNQPQHF; cdr3_nt: TGTGCCAGTAGTATACAGGGGGCGTACAATCAGCCCCAGCATTTT
j_call: TRBJ2-2; d_call: -; v_call: TRBV19; clone_size: -; cdr3_aa: CASSPGRDTGELFF; cdr3_nt: TGTGCCAGTAGTCCGGGGAGAGACACCGGGGAGCTGTTTTTT
j_call: TRBJ1-5; d_call: -; v_call: TRBV12-3/TRBV12-4; clone_size: -; cdr3_aa: CASSRGQPQHF; cdr3_nt: TGTGCCAGCAGTCGGGGTCAGCCCCAGCATTTT
j_call: TRBJ2-3; d_call: -; v_call: TRBV6-5; clone_size: once; cdr3_aa: CASRSGAVTRNTQYF; cdr3_nt: TGTGCCAGCCGGTCCGGGGCGGTGACCCGGAATACGCAGTATTTT
j_call: TRBJ2-7; d_call: -; v_call: TRBV29-1; clone_size: -; cdr3_aa: CSVGGGYEQYF; cdr3_nt: TGCAGCGTTGGGGGCGGATACGAGCAGTACTTC
j_call: TRBJ1-2; d_call: -; v_call: TRBV6-2/TRBV6-3; clone_size: -; cdr3_aa: CASSPRGSDGYTF; cdr3_nt: TGTGCCAGCAGTCCACGGGGATCCGATGGCTACACCTTC
j_call: TRBJ1-2; d_call: -; v_call: TRBV27; clone_size: -; cdr3_aa: CASRGRADTNYGYTF; cdr3_nt: TGTGCCAGCCGCGGAAGGGCAGATACTAACTATGGCTACACCTTC
j_call: TRBJ1-5; d_call: -; v_call: TRBV30; clone_size: once; cdr3_aa: CAWSVEANQPQHF; cdr3_nt: TGTGCCTGGAGTGTTGAAGCTAATCAGCCCCAGCATTTT
j_call: TRBJ2-3; d_call: -; v_call: TRBV2; clone_size: -; cdr3_aa: CASRRAITSFGTDTQYF; cdr3_nt: TGTGCCAGCAGGCGGGCTATTACCTCGTTTGGCACAGATACGCAGTATTTT
j_call: TRBJ1-5; d_call: -; v_call: TRBV9; clone_size: few; cdr3_aa: CASSVGQDSNQPQHF; cdr3_nt: TGTGCCAGCAGCGTAGGCCAGGATAGCAATCAGCCCCAGCATTTT
j_call: TRBJ1-5; d_call: -; v_call: TRBV6-1; clone_size: -; cdr3_aa: CASNAPPLGGQPQHF; cdr3_nt: TGTGCCAGCAACGCCCCCCCCCTCGGCGGGCAGCCCCAGCATTTT
j_call: TRBJ2-7; d_call: TRBD2; v_call: TRBV10-2; clone_size: -; cdr3_aa: CASNSLAGLYEQYF; cdr3_nt: TGCGCCAGCAATTCGTTAGCGGGGCTCTACGAGCAGTACTTC
j_call: TRBJ2-5; d_call: -; v_call: TRBV7-2; clone_size: -; cdr3_aa: CASRSGVPPQWGQYF; cdr3_nt: TGTGCCAGCAGGTCCGGGGTGCCCCCCCAATGGGGCCAGTACTTC
j_call: TRBJ2-3; d_call: TRBD1; v_call: TRBV7-8; clone_size: once; cdr3_aa: CASSLAGQGAGKQYF; cdr3_nt: TGTGCCAGCAGCTTAGCGGGACAGGGGGCAGGGAAGCAGTATTTT
j_call: TRBJ2-7; d_call: -; v_call: TRBV27; clone_size: -; cdr3_aa: CASSLSAPVYEQYF; cdr3_nt: TGTGCCAGCAGTTTATCGGCCCCCGTCTACGAGCAGTACTTC
j_call: TRBJ2-1; d_call: -; v_call: TRBV9; clone_size: -; cdr3_aa: CASSVSSGVAGIVNEQFF; cdr3_nt: TGTGCCAGCAGCGTGTCTTCGGGAGTTGCGGGTATCGTCAATGAGCAGTTCTTC
j_call: TRBJ1-4; d_call: -; v_call: TRBV28; clone_size: -; cdr3_aa: CASSIDSNEKLFF; cdr3_nt: TGTGCCAGCAGCATAGACAGTAATGAAAAACTGTTTTTT
j_call: TRBJ2-5; d_call: TRBD1; v_call: TRBV7-9; clone_size: -; cdr3_aa: CASSLGDRGIETQYF; cdr3_nt: TGTGCCAGCAGCTTAGGGGACAGGGGTATAGAGACCCAGTACTTC
j_call: TRBJ2-7; d_call: -; v_call: TRBV27; clone_size: once; cdr3_aa: CASSSGYEQYF; cdr3_nt: TGTGCCAGCAGTTCGGGCTACGAGCAGTACTTC
j_call: TRBJ2-7; d_call: -; v_call: TRBV7-3; clone_size: -; cdr3_aa: CASSLQSAGPYEQYF; cdr3_nt: TGTGCCAGCAGCTTACAGTCGGCAGGACCCTACGAGCAGTACTTC
j_call: TRBJ2-3; d_call: TRBD2; v_call: TRBV7-8; clone_size: -; cdr3_aa: CASSLVAGGTDTQYF; cdr3_nt: TGTGCCAGCAGCTTAGTAGCGGGTGGCACAGATACGCAGTATTTT
j_call: TRBJ2-1; d_call: -; v_call: TRBV5-5; clone_size: -; cdr3_aa: CASSRGPGHEQFF; cdr3_nt: TGTGCCAGCAGCAGAGGGCCCGGCCATGAGCAGTTCTTC
j_call: TRBJ2-3; d_call: -; v_call: TRBV11-2; clone_size: -; cdr3_aa: CASSLFRGNTDTQYF; cdr3_nt: TGTGCCAGCAGCTTATTTAGGGGGAACACAGATACGCAGTATTTT
j_call: TRBJ2-3; d_call: -; v_call: TRBV18; clone_size: -; cdr3_aa: CASRPPGTSTDTQYF; cdr3_nt: TGTGCCAGCCGACCCCCCGGGACCAGTACAGATACGCAGTATTTT
j_call: TRBJ2-7; d_call: TRBD1; v_call: TRBV6-2/TRBV6-3; clone_size: -; cdr3_aa: CASSLGQGYEQYF; cdr3_nt: TGTGCCAGCAGTCTGGGACAGGGTTACGAGCAGTACTTC
j_call: TRBJ2-1; d_call: TRBD2; v_call: TRBV19; clone_size: -; cdr3_aa: CASSIGLAGGRHNEQFF; cdr3_nt: TGTGCCAGTAGTATAGGGCTAGCGGGAGGGCGTCACAATGAGCAGTTCTTC
j_call: TRBJ1-5; d_call: -; v_call: TRBV30; clone_size: -; cdr3_aa: CAWSVQPGNQPQHF; cdr3_nt: TGTGCCTGGAGTGTACAGCCAGGAAATCAGCCCCAGCATTTT
j_call: TRBJ2-7; d_call: TRBD1; v_call: TRBV11-1; clone_size: -; cdr3_aa: CASKGQDYEQYF; cdr3_nt: TGTGCCAGCAAGGGACAGGACTACGAGCAGTACTTC
j_call: TRBJ1-4; d_call: -; v_call: TRBV12-3/TRBV12-4; clone_size: -; cdr3_aa: CASRRQFREKLFF; cdr3_nt: TGTGCCAGCCGACGGCAGTTCCGTGAAAAACTGTTTTTT
j_call: TRBJ2-1; d_call: -; v_call: TRBV19; clone_size: once; cdr3_aa: CASTRDGTNNEQFF; cdr3_nt: TGTGCCAGTACCCGAGATGGGACCAACAATGAGCAGTTCTTC
j_call: TRBJ2-7; d_call: -; v_call: TRBV28; clone_size: once; cdr3_aa: CASKAKSYEQYF; cdr3_nt: TGTGCCAGCAAGGCCAAATCCTACGAGCAGTACTTC